The subject of this entry is one T cell receptor beta chain. Time point here: technical triplicate 2. The data are from a study of neurological immune-mediated disorders. The CDR3 consists of 16 residues. V shed 3 bases and J 3 bases; nucleotides not matched to a gene: 8. CDR1 and CDR2 (germline): SGHRS, YFSETQ. The making of cDNA relied on 5'RACE with 10-nucleotide random UMIs. The output of every sequencing run exceeded 190 million TCR-beta sequences, derived from 15-18 subjects. TCRdb used MiXCR to reprocess the 5' RACE reads, holding one entry per CDR3 protein. The sample records under 70,000 distinct CDR3 sequences, approximately 25% being singletons.

The rearrangement uses TRBV5-1 and TRBJ2-2; 7 bases are a match to TRBD1. The sequenced sample consisted of PBMCs. The source is a man aged 60 to 69 with HTLV-1-associated myelopathy (HAM/TSP). The CDR3 nucleotides are TGCGCCAGCAGCTATACAGGGGTCCGCGACACCGGGGAGCTGTTTTTT. Translation gives CASSYTGVRDTGELFF.